The 11 T cell receptor beta chains presented below share a single source sample, sequenced in a study of shared clonotypes between healthy human individuals. The method was immunoSEQ multiplex PCR; TCRdb's version includes in-frame clones alone and lacks a portion of them. The sample yields about 1 million clones, about 75% seen once. The source material was memory CD4+ T cells sorted from blood. Stated subset: CD45RA-negative fraction. These receptor sequences come from a man aged 18 to 30 in good health.

This clone has just a few counts. V gene TRBV9 combines with J gene TRBJ1-6, with D possibly being TRBD1 (5 bases). Germline V gene sequence: CDR1 SGDLS, CDR2 YYNGEE. This CDR3 spans 14 amino acids. V was shortened by 1 base and J by 8 bases, with 10 bases between the two germline ends. CDR3 sequence reads: CASSVRREDSPLHF. The CDR3 nucleotides read TGTGCCAGCAGCGTACGCAGGGAGGATTCACCCCTCCACTTT.

The chain has TRBV5-5 and TRBJ2-7, with 7 bases lining up with TRBD1. V shed 2 bases and J 2 bases; nucleotides not matched to a gene: 7. The CDR3 totals 15 residues. Per germline, CDR1 SGHKS and CDR2 YYEKEE (reference sequence). CDR3 amino acids: CASSLTTGATYEQYF. The DNA of the CDR3 is TGTGCCAGCAGCTTAACAACAGGGGCTACCTACGAGCAGTACTTC. The full variable domain, in which reference TRBV5-5 and TRBJ2-7 provide the parts outside the CDR3, is DAGVTQSPTHLIKTRGQQVTLRCSPISGHKSVSWYQQVLGQGPQFIFQYYEKEERGRGNFPDRFSARQFPNYSSELNVNALLLGDSALYLCASSLTTGATYEQYFGPGTRLTVT.

CDR3: CASSLVGGLMGYTF. CDR3 DNA: TGTGCCAGCAGCTTGGTTGGTGGACTCATGGGCTACACCTTC. V and J are TRBV5-6 and TRBJ1-2; the D is unclear. CDR3 length equals 14 residues. V was cut by 0 bases and J by 8 bases, with 14 bases left in between. CDR1 and CDR2 (germline): SGHDT, YYEEEE.

The genes are TRBV5-4 and TRBJ2-3, with TRBD2 as a possible D gene (7 bases). V was pared by 0 bases and J by 0 bases, with 14 bases between. Per germline, CDR1 SGHNT and CDR2 YYREEE (reference sequence). CDR3 length: 17 amino acids. For the CDR3, the DNA is TGTGCCAGCAGCTTGGTGGGGCGGGGGCTTAGCACAGATACGCAGTATTTT. Protein product: CASSLVGRGLSTDTQYF. The full variable domain, in which reference TRBV5-4 and TRBJ2-3 provide the parts outside the CDR3, is ETGVTQSPTHLIKTRGQQVTLRCSSQSGHNTVSWYQQALGQGPQFIFQYYREEENGRGNFPPRFSGLQFPNYSSELNVNALELDDSALYLCASSLVGRGLSTDTQYFGPGTRLTVL.

The V call is TRBV5-1, the J call TRBJ2-1, with TRBD2 matching 11 bases. V shed 7 bases and J 7 bases; nucleotides not matched to a gene: 10. This CDR3 is built from 15 residues. Germline CDR1 SGHRS, CDR2 YFSETQ. The CDR3 loop is CASEGSGRALNEQFF. CDR3 sequence (DNA): TGCGCCAGCGAGGGTAGCGGGAGGGCCTTAAATGAGCAGTTCTTC.

The V gene is TRBV27, the J gene TRBJ2-3; D unresolved. Trimming left V 5 bases short and J 3 bases short, with 6 bases between. Germline CDR1 reads MNHEY; CDR2 reads SMNVEV (reference sequence). This CDR3 comprises 12 residues. The CDR3 here is CASSPETDTQYF. In DNA, the CDR3 is TGTGCCAGCAGTCCGGAGACAGATACGCAGTATTTT.

This chain joins TRBV10-3 and TRBJ1-1; possibly TRBD1 for D (6 bases). Germline values: CDR1 ENHRY, CDR2 SYGVKD. V dropped 9 bases and J dropped 1 base, with 15 bases sitting between them. This CDR3 comprises 14 residues. The CDR3 sequence is CAIMDSRGNTEAFF. CDR3 in DNA: TGTGCCATTATGGACAGCCGGGGGAACACTGAAGCTTTCTTT.

The chain's CDR3 is CASSLGGPGVEQFF. In nucleotides, the CDR3 is TGTGCCAGCAGTTTAGGGGGGCCTGGGGTTGAGCAGTTCTTC. The V and J genes are TRBV28 and TRBJ2-1; the D call may be TRBD1 or TRBD2 (6 bases each). Germline CDR1 is MDHEN and CDR2 is SYDVKM. V lost 2 bases to trimming and J lost 9 bases, with 14 bases between them. The CDR3 is 14 amino acids.

The rearrangement links TRBV25-1 to TRBJ1-4, with TRBD1 matching 8 bases. Trimming at V came to 3 bases and at J to 4 bases, leaving 7 bases not matched to a gene. CDR1 and CDR2 (germline): MGHDK, SYGVNS. The CDR3 is 16 amino acids. CDR3 region: CASSDGGQVINEKLFF. Written as DNA, the CDR3 is TGTGCCAGCAGTGATGGGGGACAGGTTATTAATGAAAAACTGTTTTTT. Full variable domain (rest looked up from reference TRBV25-1 and TRBJ1-4): EADIYQTPRYLVIGTGKKITLECSQTMGHDKMYWYQQDPGMELHLIHYSYGVNSTEKGDLSSESTVSRIRTEHFPLTLESARPSHTSQYLCASSDGGQVINEKLFFGSGTQLSVL.

Concerning this clone itself: The sample contains more than one DNA sequence encoding this CDR3. The V gene is TRBV18, the J gene TRBJ2-7; TRBD1 aligns across 10 bases. CDR3 size: 14 residues. V was clipped by 6 bases and J by 4 bases; unmatched bases: 6. Germline CDR1 reads KGHSH; CDR2 reads LQKENI. The CDR3 is CASSPGQGPYEQYF. DNA of the CDR3: TGTGCCAGCTCGCCGGGACAGGGGCCTTACGAGCAGTACTTC.

This rearrangement joins TRBV4-2 to TRBJ2-3; D not certain. Germline V gene sequence: CDR1 LGHNA, CDR2 YNFKEQ. The CDR3 is 15 residues long. V dropped 8 bases and J dropped 3 bases, with 18 bases sitting between them. CDR3 bases: TGTGCCAGCTCTTCAAGCCCCTCGGCAACAGATACGCAGTATTTT. Its translation: CASSSSPSATDTQYF.